This T cell receptor (beta chain) derives from a study of T cell changes during pregnancy in multiple sclerosis. Libraries were prepared by immunoSEQ multiplex PCR; TCRdb keeps only in-frame clonotypes and omits some of them. The sample has some 29,000 clones, around 90% seen once. This sample comprised CD4+ T cells from peripheral blood mononuclear cells, obtained in the first trimester of pregnancy. This clonotype originated in a female donor in good health, enrolled as a control in a pregnancy study.

The CDR3 here is CSASAGTIYF. The CDR3, as DNA: TGCAGTGCTAGCGCGGGGACCATATATTTT. V gene TRBV20-1 combines with J gene TRBJ1-3; D gene ambiguous. Trimming stripped 3 bases from V and 10 bases from J, with 7 bases between. Germline V gene sequence: CDR1 DFQATT, CDR2 SNEGSKA (reference sequence). This CDR3 contains 10 residues.